Shown below are 15 T cell receptor beta chains from a single sample sequenced in a study of shared clonotypes between healthy human individuals. Assay: immunoSEQ multiplex PCR; the TCRdb copy retains only in-frame clones and omits some. This sample yields hundreds of thousands of clones, of which about 96% are seen a single time; 0.045% to 0.07% belongs to the top ten. The specimen sequenced was naive CD4+ T cells sorted from blood. Subset specified: CD45RA+ positively selected. These receptors came from a woman aged 25 to 39 in good health.

The chain carries TRBV6-5 and TRBJ2-3; D remains unclear. The germline V and J ends were trimmed by 0 bases and 2 bases, with 3 bases remaining between them. Germline V gene data show CDR1 as MNHEY and CDR2 as SVGAGI. This CDR3 contains 13 residues. The CDR3, as DNA: TGTGCCAGCAGTTACTCAAACACAGATACGCAGTATTTT. Translating gives CASSYSNTDTQYF.

The chain is built from TRBV2 and TRBJ1-3, with 8 bases fitting TRBD1. J gave up 5 bases and V 7 bases, and 13 bases lay outside the gene matches. CDR3 length: 16 residues. Germline assignment: CDR1 SNHLY and CDR2 FYNNEI. The CDR3 spells CASTGGDRKGRNTIYF. CDR3 DNA sequence: TGTGCCAGCACCGGGGGGGACAGGAAGGGCAGAAACACCATATATTTT.

The chain uses TRBV28 and TRBJ1-2; TRBD1 might be the D (5 bases). This CDR3 spans 14 amino acids. Germline V lookup: CDR1 MDHEN, CDR2 SYDVKM. With 2 bases removed from V and 3 bases from J, the gap between germline ends came to 10 bases. CDR3: CASSLRARDYGYTF. For the CDR3, the DNA is TGTGCCAGCAGTTTACGAGCCAGGGACTATGGCTACACCTTC.

This rearrangement joins TRBV6-5 to TRBJ1-2, with TRBD1 matching over 9 bases. The CDR3 extends over 13 amino acids. J lost 8 bases, V lost 6 bases, and 7 bases had no gene match. Looked up from germline, CDR1 is MNHEY and CDR2 is SVGAGI. The CDR3 sequence: CASRPGTGSGYTF. The CDR3 DNA sequence: TGTGCCAGCAGACCGGGGACAGGGTCCGGCTACACCTTC.

This chain uses TRBV5-1 with TRBJ1-4; no reliable D call. The germline V gene has CDR1 SGHRS and CDR2 YFSETQ. The CDR3 extends over 17 amino acids. The V end lost 0 bases, the J end lost 1 base, and 13 bases lay between the germline ends. CDR3 region: CASSLGDRAKTNEKLFF. The CDR3 DNA follows: TGCGCCAGCAGCTTGGGGGATCGGGCGAAAACTAATGAAAAACTGTTTTTT.

The J gene is TRBJ2-5, the V gene TRBV28; TRBD1 is a possible D gene (6 bases). Trimming stripped 8 bases from V and 11 bases from J, with 18 bases between. CDR1 MDHEN and CDR2 SYDVKM come from the germline V gene. The length of the CDR3 is 12 residues. The CDR3 DNA reads TGTGCCAGCCAGGACAGCGGAGATGAGCAGTACTTC. This encodes CASQDSGDEQYF.

The chain joins TRBV6-1 to TRBJ1-1, with D perhaps matching TRBD1 (5 bases). With 2 bases removed from V and 4 bases from J, the gap between germline ends came to 11 bases. The CDR3 covers 14 residues. Germline V gene data show CDR1 as MNHNS and CDR2 as SASEGT. CDR3 sequence (DNA): TGTGCCAGCAGTGAAACTGGGGCGGTCACTGAAGCTTTCTTT. It codes for CASSETGAVTEAFF.

Comment on this clone: Within the sample, other DNA sequences also encode this same CDR3. CDR3 sequence reads: CASSLYGTEAFF. Here the CDR3 DNA reads TGCGCCAGCAGCTTGTATGGGACTGAAGCTTTCTTT. The chain recombines TRBV5-1 with TRBJ1-1; D ambiguous. Per the germline V gene, CDR1 is SGHRS and CDR2 is YFSETQ. Trimming shortened V by 1 base and J by 5 bases, and 6 bases separated the two germline ends. The CDR3 is made up of 12 amino acids.

V gene TRBV10-1 combines with J gene TRBJ2-5, with TRBD2 matching 9 bases. Germline V gene lookup returns CDR1 WNHNN and CDR2 SYGVQD (reference sequence). V lost 1 base to trimming and J lost 5 bases; unmatched junction nucleotides: 11. CDR3 length: 17 amino acids. The CDR3, as DNA: TGCGCCAGCAGTGAGTTAGCGGGAGTAGGTAGTTTGGAGACCCAGTACTTC. This sequence encodes CASSELAGVGSLETQYF.

V gene TRBV19 combines with J gene TRBJ2-1; 9 bases map to TRBD2. Germline CDR1 is LNHDA and CDR2 is SQIVND (reference sequence). This CDR3 comprises 16 residues. V trimming: 8 bases; J trimming: 5 bases; junction bases outside the gene matches: 13. The CDR3 bases are TGTGCCAGTTCCCTTGGGGCTAGCGGGAAAGACAATGAGCAGTTCTTC. As protein: CASSLGASGKDNEQFF.

The chain joins TRBV6-6 to TRBJ1-1; no clear D gene. Germline-derived CDR1 and CDR2 are MNHNY and SVGAGI (reference sequence). There are 13 residues in the CDR3. Trimming cost V 2 bases and J 1 base, with 5 bases left between them. CDR3 sequence: CASSYVQNTEAFF. DNA for the CDR3: TGTGCCAGCAGTTACGTCCAGAACACTGAAGCTTTCTTT.

V is TRBV5-1 and J is TRBJ2-5; 13 nucleotides agree with TRBD2. This CDR3 is 16 amino acids long. With 3 bases clipped from V and 1 base from J, the junction kept 3 bases outside the gene matches. Germline V CDR1 and CDR2: SGHRS, YFSETQ. CDR3 sequence: CASSSWTSGSQETQYF. The CDR3 DNA sequence: TGCGCCAGCAGCTCGTGGACTAGCGGGAGCCAAGAGACCCAGTACTTC.

In regard to this clone: Other DNA sequences from this sample encode an identical CDR3 as well. This chain's CDR3 is CASSPRQNTEAFF. CDR3 in DNA: TGTGCCAGCAGCCCCAGGCAGAACACTGAAGCTTTCTTT. This chain joins TRBV7-9 and TRBJ1-1; no clear D. CDR1 SEHNR and CDR2 FQNEAQ come from the germline V gene (reference sequence). V lost 5 bases and J lost 1, with 8 bases in between. CDR3 length: 13 amino acids.

This chain links TRBV6-5 with TRBJ2-1; TRBD2 is a possible D gene (5 bases). CDR3 length: 14 amino acids. Germline V CDR1 and CDR2: MNHEY, SVGAGI. Deletions cut 2 bases from V and 6 bases from J, with 11 bases between. CDR3 sequence: CASSYQDWGNEQFF. CDR3 DNA: TGTGCCAGCAGTTACCAGGACTGGGGCAATGAGCAGTTCTTC.

The chain has TRBV28 and TRBJ2-1; D is possibly TRBD1 (6 bases). CDR3 length equals 15 residues. Germline-derived CDR1 and CDR2 are MDHEN and SYDVKM. The V gene lost 6 bases and the J gene lost 4 bases, with 16 bases spanning the gap. CDR3 DNA: TGTGCCAGCAGCCGTACAGGGTTCGGTTACAATGAGCAGTTCTTC. Protein product: CASSRTGFGYNEQFF.